What follows describes a single T cell receptor (beta chain). This record comes from a study of blood T cell repertoires in COVID-19. On the study more broadly: The United States, Italy and Spain were the sources of the acute and convalescent COVID-19 samples. PBMCs, B-cell-depleted T cells, or T cells provided the cDNA or gDNA that made up the material.

In the authors' workflow: Researchers report that nucleated cell counts were estimated from reference gene primer amplification. Some clones are missing from TCRdb's copy, which holds only in-frame ones; the method was immunoSEQ multiplex PCR. That table gives V, J and clone size, and the DNA gave D and trimming. The table lists approximately 120,000 clones, about four fifths of them singletons. The V and J ends lost 5 bases and 2 bases, in that order; junction bases with no gene match: 15. Germline V lookup: CDR1 KGHDR, CDR2 SFDVKD. The CDR3 has 19 residues. Seattle researchers signed up patients amid active infection and tracked them longitudinally.

The chain joins TRBV24-1 to TRBJ1-3; 9 positions match TRBD1. Sequencing was done on a sample of peripheral blood. This receptor was obtained from a man aged 25-45 years with COVID-19, enrolled during active disease. The CDR3 DNA sequence: TGTGCCACCAGTGCCACGACAGGGGGATTAGTGATAGCTGGAAACACCATATATTTT. Protein product: CATSATTGGLVIAGNTIYF.